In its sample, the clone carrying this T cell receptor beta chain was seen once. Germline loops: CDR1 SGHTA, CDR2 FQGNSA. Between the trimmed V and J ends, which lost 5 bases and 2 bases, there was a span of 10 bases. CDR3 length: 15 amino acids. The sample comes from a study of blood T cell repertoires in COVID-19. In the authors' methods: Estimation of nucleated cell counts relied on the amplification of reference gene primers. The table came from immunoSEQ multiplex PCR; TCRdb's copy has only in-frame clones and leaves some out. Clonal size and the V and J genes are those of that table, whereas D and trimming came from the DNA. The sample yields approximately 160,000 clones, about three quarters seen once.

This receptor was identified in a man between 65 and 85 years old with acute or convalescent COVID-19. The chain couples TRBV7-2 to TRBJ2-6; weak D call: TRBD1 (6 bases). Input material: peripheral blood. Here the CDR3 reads CASSKRDTGANVLTF. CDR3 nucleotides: TGTGCCAGCAGCAAAAGGGACACTGGGGCCAACGTCCTGACTTTC. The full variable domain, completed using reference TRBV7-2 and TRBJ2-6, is GAGVSQSPSNKVTEKGKDVELRCDPISGHTALYWYRQSLGQGLEFLIYFQGNSAPDKSGLPSDRFSAERTGGSVSTLTIQRTQQEDSAVYLCASSKRDTGANVLTFGAGSRLTVL.